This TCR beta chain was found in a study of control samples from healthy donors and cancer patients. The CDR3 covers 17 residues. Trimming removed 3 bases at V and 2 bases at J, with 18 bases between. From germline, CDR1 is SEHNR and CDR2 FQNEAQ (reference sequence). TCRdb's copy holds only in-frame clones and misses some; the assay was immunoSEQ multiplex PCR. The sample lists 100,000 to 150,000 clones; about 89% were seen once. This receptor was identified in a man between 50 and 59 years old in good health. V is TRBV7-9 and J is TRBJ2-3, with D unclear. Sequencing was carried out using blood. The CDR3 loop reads CASSFGESGIYTDTQYF. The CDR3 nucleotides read TGTGCCAGCAGCTTCGGTGAATCTGGCATTTACACAGATACGCAGTATTTT. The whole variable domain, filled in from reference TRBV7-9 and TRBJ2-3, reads DTGVSQNPRHKITKRGQNVTFRCDPISEHNRLYWYRQTLGQGPEFLTYFQNEAQLEKSRLLSDRFSAERPKGSFSTLEIQRTEQGDSAMYLCASSFGESGIYTDTQYFGPGTRLTVL.